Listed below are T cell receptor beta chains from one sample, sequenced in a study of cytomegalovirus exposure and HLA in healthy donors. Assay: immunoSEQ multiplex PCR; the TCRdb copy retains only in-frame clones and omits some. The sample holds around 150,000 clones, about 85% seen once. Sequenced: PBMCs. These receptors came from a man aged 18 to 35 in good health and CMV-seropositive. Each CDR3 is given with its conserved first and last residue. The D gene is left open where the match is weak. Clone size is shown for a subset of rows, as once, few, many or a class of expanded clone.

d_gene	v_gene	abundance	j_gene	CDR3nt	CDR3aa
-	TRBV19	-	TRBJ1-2	TGTGCCAGTAGTATGAGGAATTTCGGTGGCTACACCTTC	CASSMRNFGGYTF
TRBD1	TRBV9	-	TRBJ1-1	TGTGCCAGCAGCGCGCTACAGGGGTCCACTGAAGCTTTCTTT	CASSALQGSTEAFF
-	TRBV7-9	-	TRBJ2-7	TGTGCCAGCAGTTCAACTGTAATCGAGCAGTACTTC	CASSSTVIEQYF
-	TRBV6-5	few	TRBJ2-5	TGTGCCAGCAGTGCCACAGTGATGGAGACCCAGTACTTC	CASSATVMETQYF
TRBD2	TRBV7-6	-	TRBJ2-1	TGTGCCAGCAGCTATGGGTATAGCGGGGGGGGGTATGAGCAGTTCTTC	CASSYGYSGGGYEQFF
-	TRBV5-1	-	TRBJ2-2	TGCGCCAGCAGCTTACCCCCAGGGGACACCGGGGAGCTGTCTTTT	CASSLPPGDTGELSF
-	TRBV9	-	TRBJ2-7	TGTGCCAGCAGCGTGACAGACTCCTACGAGCAGTACTTC	CASSVTDSYEQYF
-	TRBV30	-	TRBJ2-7	TGTGCCTGGAGGGCAGTCGATCACTACGAGCAGTACTTC	CAWRAVDHYEQYF
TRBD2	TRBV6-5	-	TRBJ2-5	TGTGCCAGCAGTTACGGGCTAGCGGGCCTCCAAGAGACCCAGTACTTC	CASSYGLAGLQETQYF
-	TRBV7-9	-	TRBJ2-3	TGTGCCAGCAGCTCCTTTATTGGCACAGATACGCAGTATTTT	CASSSFIGTDTQYF
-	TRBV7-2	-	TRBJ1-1	TGTGCCAGCAGCGGTAGAGGGTCTGAAGCTTTCTTT	CASSGRGSEAFF
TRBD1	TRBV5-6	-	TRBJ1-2	TGTGCCAGCAGCCGACAGGGTGGGAGCTATGGCTACACCTTC	CASSRQGGSYGYTF
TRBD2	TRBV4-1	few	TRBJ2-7	TGCGCCAGCAGCCCAGCGGGGTTGGGGTACGAGCAGTACTTC	CASSPAGLGYEQYF
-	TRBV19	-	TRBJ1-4	TGTGCCAGTAGCAGACGGGAAGCCGAAAAACTGTTTTTT	CASSRREAEKLFF
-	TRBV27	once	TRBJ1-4	TGTGCCAGCAGTTTAACAGATCCTAATGAAAAACTGTTTTTT	CASSLTDPNEKLFF
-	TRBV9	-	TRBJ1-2	TGTGCCAGCAGCGTAGTGGAGGGTTTTGGCTACACCTTC	CASSVVEGFGYTF
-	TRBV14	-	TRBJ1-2	TGTGCCAGCAGCCAAGCACAGCTTCTTGGCTACACCTTC	CASSQAQLLGYTF
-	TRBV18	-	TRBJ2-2	TGTGCCAGCTCCCTCTCCAGGAACACCGGGGAGCTGTTTTTT	CASSLSRNTGELFF
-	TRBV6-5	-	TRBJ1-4	TGTGCCAGCAGTTACGGGGGGACTAATGAAAAACTGTTTTTT	CASSYGGTNEKLFF
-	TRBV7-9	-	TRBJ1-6	TGTGCCAGCAGCTTAGTTGCAGGAAAGAATTCACCCCTCCACTTT	CASSLVAGKNSPLHF
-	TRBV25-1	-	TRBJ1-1	TGTGCCAGCAGTGGGGGCAGACAGAACACTGAAGCTTTCTTT	CASSGGRQNTEAFF
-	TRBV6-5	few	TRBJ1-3	TGTGCCAGCAGGCCCTCAGGGTCTGGAAACACCATATATTTT	CASRPSGSGNTIYF
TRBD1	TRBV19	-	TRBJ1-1	TGTGCCAGTAGTATCCAGGGGGCGCTTGGCACTGAAGCTTTCTTT	CASSIQGALGTEAFF
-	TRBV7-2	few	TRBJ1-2	TGTGCCAGCAGCTTAGAGACAACAAATAACTATGGCTACACCTTC	CASSLETTNNYGYTF
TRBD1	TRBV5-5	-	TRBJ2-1	TGTGCCAGCAGCTTCGGACAGGGCCCCAATGAGCAGTTCTTC	CASSFGQGPNEQFF
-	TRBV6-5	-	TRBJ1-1	TGTGCCAGCAGTTATTTGGGGGGAGCTGAAGCTTTCTTT	CASSYLGGAEAFF
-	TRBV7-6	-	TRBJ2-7	TGTGCCAGCAGCTTAGATTGGCGTCAGGGATTCGGCGAGCAGTACTTC	CASSLDWRQGFGEQYF
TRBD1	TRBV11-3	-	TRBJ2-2	TGTGCCAGCAGCATCCCACAGGGGCCCACCGGGGAGCTGTTTTTT	CASSIPQGPTGELFF
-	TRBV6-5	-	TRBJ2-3	TGTGCCAGTAGAAGACAGGCTAGCACAGATACGCAGTATTTT	CASRRQASTDTQYF
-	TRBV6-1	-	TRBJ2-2	TGTGCCAGCAGTGGTTGGCAGAACACCGGGGAGCTGTTTTTT	CASSGWQNTGELFF
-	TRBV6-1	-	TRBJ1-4	TGTGCCAGCAGTGCCCCAGGGGCGGTGCATGAAAAACTGTTTTTT	CASSAPGAVHEKLFF
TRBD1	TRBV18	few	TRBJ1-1	TGTGCCAGCTCACCTTTCCACGGGACAGGGACCTTTAGTGAAGCTTTCTTT	CASSPFHGTGTFSEAFF
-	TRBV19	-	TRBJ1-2	TGTGCCAGTAGTATAGCTACAGGACCCTATGGCTACACCTTC	CASSIATGPYGYTF
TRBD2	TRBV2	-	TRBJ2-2	TGTGCCAGCAGTTCGCGGGGGGGCCACACCGGGGAGCTGTTTTTT	CASSSRGGHTGELFF
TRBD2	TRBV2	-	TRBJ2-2	TGTGCCAGCAGACCGGGACTAGCGCACACCGGGGAGCTGTTTTTT	CASRPGLAHTGELFF
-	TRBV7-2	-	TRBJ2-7	TGTGCCAGCAGCTCACAGGGAACCTACGAGCAGTACTTC	CASSSQGTYEQYF
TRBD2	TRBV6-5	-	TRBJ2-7	TGTGCCAGCAGTTACTCCCTAGCGGGGGGAGAGGGAGAGCAGTACTTC	CASSYSLAGGEGEQYF
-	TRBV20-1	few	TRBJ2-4	TGCAGTGCCGAGCTTGGGGGCCTGCAGTACTTC	CSAELGGLQYF
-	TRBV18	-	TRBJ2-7	TGTGCCAGCTCTTCGGACAGCTACGAGCAGTACTTC	CASSSDSYEQYF
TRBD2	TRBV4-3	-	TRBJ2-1	TGCGCCAGCAGCCAAGACCCCTTGGGGACTAGCAGGAATGAGCAGTTCTTC	CASSQDPLGTSRNEQFF